Shown below are 25 T cell receptor beta chains from a single sample sequenced in a study of graft-versus-host responses after intestinal transplantation. No antigens are known for them. The protocol was immunoSEQ multiplex PCR, while the TCRdb copy is restricted to in-frame clones and leaves out a portion. This sample has about 88,000 clones, with about 95% found just once. This specimen consisted of unstimulated CD4+ T cells sorted from spleen or lymph node cells, obtained before transplant. These receptors were obtained from a human donor who was the organ donor for an intestinal transplant.

This chain connects TRBV6-6 to TRBJ2-7; TRBD2 aligns across 7 bases. Germline CDR1 MNHNY, CDR2 SVGAGI (reference sequence). The CDR3 spans 16 residues. Trimming removed 0 bases from V and 0 bases from J; junction bases left unmatched: 5. The CDR3 sequence is CASSYSGGSSSYEQYF. CDR3 DNA sequence: TGTGCCAGCAGTTACTCGGGGGGGTCGAGCTCCTACGAGCAGTACTTC.

The chain links TRBV19 to TRBJ2-6; maybe TRBD1 (5 bases). Germline loops: CDR1 LNHDA, CDR2 SQIVND (reference sequence). This CDR3 spans 16 amino acids. V dropped 3 bases and J dropped 5 bases, with 14 bases sitting between them. CDR3 in DNA: TGTGCCAGTAGTATCCTTTTTCAGGGTCGGGCCAACGTCCTGACTTTC. This gives the protein CASSILFQGRANVLTF.

On this clone itself: Other DNA sequences in this sample translate to the same CDR3. V and J are TRBV14 and TRBJ2-6; D remains ambiguous. The CDR3 consists of 15 residues. Trimming stripped 1 base from V and 0 bases from J, with 4 bases between. In germline, CDR1 is SGHDN, CDR2 FVKESK. CDR3 coding DNA: TGTGCCAGCAGCCAAGGAGGCTCTGGGGCCAACGTCCTGACTTTC. Its protein is CASSQGGSGANVLTF.

This chain connects TRBV6-1 to TRBJ2-5; D uncertain. V was trimmed by 4 bases and J by 0 bases, leaving 6 bases between them. The germline V gene has CDR1 MNHNS and CDR2 SASEGT. This CDR3 region has 13 residues. CDR3 residues: CASSAVNQETQYF. CDR3 in DNA: TGTGCCAGCAGTGCCGTAAACCAAGAGACCCAGTACTTC.

The rearrangement links TRBV6-6 to TRBJ1-1; 8 bases match TRBD1. CDR3 length: 13 residues. Germline V lookup: CDR1 MNHNY, CDR2 SVGAGI (reference sequence). With 6 bases clipped from V and 8 bases from J, the junction kept 8 bases outside the gene matches. DNA of the CDR3: TGTGCCAGCAGAAAGGACAGGGTAGGGGAAGCTTTCTTT. Its translation: CASRKDRVGEAFF.

The chain links TRBV9 to TRBJ1-5, with D perhaps TRBD1 (6 bases). The V end lost 0 bases, the J end lost 3 bases, and 10 bases lay between the germline ends. This CDR3 contains 15 residues. Germline CDR1 SGDLS, CDR2 YYNGEE. Here the CDR3 DNA reads TGTGCCAGCAGCGTAGGAGGGGGGTACAATCAGCCCCAGCATTTT. Residues: CASSVGGGYNQPQHF.

The V call is TRBV5-8, the J call TRBJ2-5, with TRBD1 matching over 9 bases. The CDR3 is made up of 16 amino acids. The junction had 7 bases not matched to a gene; V was cut back by 0 bases and J by 4 bases. From germline, CDR1 is SGHTS and CDR2 YDEGEE. The chain's CDR3 is CASSLGSTGGRETQYF. The CDR3 nucleotides read TGTGCCAGCAGCTTGGGTAGTACAGGGGGCCGAGAGACCCAGTACTTC.

This chain uses TRBV30 with TRBJ2-3, with D unclear. From germline, CDR1 is GTSNPN and CDR2 SVGIG (reference sequence). This CDR3 spans 17 amino acids. V shed 0 bases and J shed 4 bases, with 20 bases lying between them. CDR3 sequence (DNA): TGTGCCTGGAGTGTACGAAGAGTCCCTTCCGACCCAGATACGCAGTATTTT. Protein: CAWSVRRVPSDPDTQYF.

The CDR3 spells CASRTGHYGYTF. CDR3 nucleotide sequence: TGTGCCAGCAGAACGGGACACTATGGCTACACCTTC. V and J are TRBV6-5 and TRBJ1-2; tentative D call: TRBD1 (5 bases). Deletions cut 6 bases from V and 3 bases from J, with 8 bases between. CDR1 is MNHEY, CDR2 SVGAGI, per germline. The CDR3 length is 12 residues.

The chain carries TRBV18 and TRBJ1-6, with D possibly matching TRBD1 (5 bases). The CDR3 runs 15 residues. The V end lost 5 bases, the J end lost 9 bases, and 17 bases lay between the germline ends. Per the germline V gene, CDR1 is KGHSH and CDR2 is LQKENI. This CDR3 reads CASSATGAVGSPLHF. CDR3 bases: TGTGCCAGCTCAGCTACAGGAGCGGTGGGTTCACCCCTCCACTTT.

V gene TRBV6-6 combines with J gene TRBJ2-7, with 8 nucleotides matching TRBD1. Looked up from germline, CDR1 is MNHNY and CDR2 is SVGAGI (reference sequence). CDR3 size: 16 residues. V gave up 2 bases and J gave up 3 bases; unmatched junction bases: 9. The CDR3 DNA sequence: TGTGCCAGCAGTTACCCTCAGGACAGGGAGGACTACGAGCAGTACTTC. Translation: CASSYPQDREDYEQYF.

V and J are TRBV5-1 and TRBJ2-3, with 10 bases identical to TRBD2. The CDR3 covers 16 residues. Germline trimming cut 1 base from V and 2 bases from J; bases unmatched to any gene: 4. CDR1 and CDR2 (germline): SGHRS, YFSETQ. The DNA of the CDR3 is TGCGCCAGCAGCTTGACAGCGGGGGGGCCCACAGATACGCAGTATTTT. Translating it yields CASSLTAGGPTDTQYF.

This clone was found once. The chain links TRBV27 to TRBJ1-3, with D tentatively TRBD1 (5 bases). V was pared by 5 bases and J by 4 bases, with 15 bases between. In germline, CDR1 is MNHEY, CDR2 SMNVEV (reference sequence). This CDR3 is built from 15 residues. This CDR3 is CASSPRGGSGNTIYF. CDR3 nucleotides: TGTGCCAGCAGTCCCCGGGGGGGGTCCGGAAACACCATATATTTT.

V gene TRBV5-5 combines with J gene TRBJ1-2; D possibly corresponds to TRBD1 (5 bases). There are 15 residues in the CDR3. Trimming removed 1 base from V and 5 bases from J, with 15 bases in between. Germline V gene lookup returns CDR1 SGHKS and CDR2 YYEKEE (reference sequence). CDR3 in amino acids: CASSLIPGTDYGYTF. The CDR3 nucleotides are TGTGCCAGCAGCTTGATCCCCGGGACGGATTATGGCTACACCTTC.

The count of this clone is one. The chain uses TRBV5-8 and TRBJ1-2; D gene unclear. The CDR3 consists of 12 residues. The V gene's germline CDR1 is SGHTS and CDR2 YDEGEE. V was trimmed by 4 bases and J by 2 bases, leaving 6 bases between them. CDR3 in amino acids: CASSARNYGYTF. Here the CDR3 DNA reads TGTGCCAGCAGCGCCCGGAACTATGGCTACACCTTC.

This chain uses TRBV27 with TRBJ2-7; the D gene could be TRBD1 or TRBD2 (5 bases each). Trimming removed 3 bases from V and 0 bases from J, with 12 bases in between. The germline gives CDR1 MNHEY, CDR2 SMNVEV (reference sequence). The CDR3 loop spans 15 amino acids. The CDR3 bases are TGTGCCAGCAGTTTGGGTGGGACCACCTCCTACGAGCAGTACTTC. Translation gives CASSLGGTTSYEQYF.

The chain carries TRBV7-9 and TRBJ1-5, with D uncertain. The V end was cut by 1 base, the J end by 2 bases, with 9 bases between. This CDR3 has 15 amino acids. Germline V gene data show CDR1 as SEHNR and CDR2 as FQNEAQ (reference sequence). DNA for the CDR3: TGTGCCAGCAGCTTAGAAGGGTTCGGCAATCAGCCCCAGCATTTT. Encoded protein: CASSLEGFGNQPQHF.

This clone was seen only once. This chain joins TRBV28 and TRBJ1-2; a weak D match, TRBD1 (5 bases). The germline V gene encodes CDR1 MDHEN and CDR2 SYDVKM. The V gene lost 7 bases and the J gene lost 4 bases, with 13 bases spanning the gap. This CDR3 has 13 amino acids. This CDR3 reads CASKVGPRYGYTF. The CDR3 DNA sequence: TGTGCCAGCAAAGTGGGGCCACGCTATGGCTACACCTTC.

This clone occurred once. The chain has TRBV11-2 and TRBJ2-5; 9 bases are a match to TRBD1. This CDR3 contains 15 residues. Trimming at V came to 4 bases and at J to 5 bases, leaving 8 bases not matched to a gene. CDR1 and CDR2 (germline): SGHAT, FQNNGV. The chain's CDR3 is CASSSGTGPWETQYF. The CDR3 nucleotides are TGTGCCAGCAGCTCTGGGACAGGGCCGTGGGAGACCCAGTACTTC.

The gene calls are TRBV10-3 and TRBJ2-1; 12 nucleotides agree with TRBD2. CDR1 and CDR2 (germline): ENHRY, SYGVKD. The CDR3 has 16 amino acids. J gave up 10 bases and V 2 bases, and 9 bases lay outside the gene matches. CDR3 amino acids: CAISEPSGGAPDEQFF. The CDR3 DNA follows: TGTGCCATCAGTGAGCCTAGCGGGGGGGCCCCGGACGAGCAGTTCTTC.

The rearrangement uses TRBV5-1 and TRBJ1-5; D is perhaps TRBD1 (6 bases). Germline V gives CDR1 SGHRS, CDR2 YFSETQ. The V end was cut by 0 bases, the J end by 9 bases, with 13 bases between. The length of the CDR3 is 14 residues. CDR3 amino acids: CASSLEGGPGPQHF. CDR3 bases: TGCGCCAGCAGCTTGGAAGGGGGACCTGGGCCCCAGCATTTT.

The sample holds one count of this clone. This chain uses TRBV5-1 with TRBJ2-7; D ambiguous. Trimming shortened V by 0 bases and J by 4 bases, and 11 bases separated the two germline ends. Germline loops: CDR1 SGHRS, CDR2 YFSETQ. The CDR3 extends over 14 amino acids. CDR3: CASSLVLSGYEQYF. CDR3 sequence (DNA): TGCGCCAGCAGCTTGGTTTTGTCCGGGTACGAGCAGTACTTC.

The rearrangement links TRBV28 to TRBJ1-5, with 7 positions matching TRBD1. Per the germline V gene, CDR1 is MDHEN and CDR2 is SYDVKM. J was trimmed by 4 bases and V by 6 bases; bases with no gene match: 9. The CDR3 covers 15 residues. CDR3 region: CASSVGDSINQPQHF. The CDR3 bases are TGTGCCAGCAGCGTCGGGGACAGCATTAATCAGCCCCAGCATTTT.

V gene TRBV7-8 combines with J gene TRBJ1-2; no firm D call. The length of the CDR3 is 17 residues. With 5 bases removed from V and 2 bases from J, the gap between germline ends came to 21 bases. Germline CDR1 is SGHVS and CDR2 is FQNEAQ. The DNA for the CDR3 is TGTGCCAGCAGCACCGTGTGGCTAGCCTCAGAAAACTATGGCTACACCTTC. Amino acids: CASSTVWLASENYGYTF.

The chain joins TRBV11-2 to TRBJ1-2, with 9 bases identical to TRBD1. From germline, CDR1 is SGHAT and CDR2 FQNNGV. The CDR3 is 15 residues long. V lost 5 bases, J lost 4 bases, and 8 bases stayed unmatched. CDR3 sequence reads: CASSLVGQGSYGYTF. The CDR3 DNA reads TGTGCCAGCAGCCTCGTCGGACAGGGGTCCTATGGCTACACCTTC.